What follows are 4 T cell receptor beta chains derived from one specimen sequenced in a study of blood T cell dynamics during melanoma immunotherapy. Profiling relied on immunoSEQ multiplex PCR, and the TCRdb table lists in-frame clones only, not all of them. Of about 15,000 clones in the sample, approximately 87% are singletons; the top ten hold approximately 4.6%. As for time point: pre-treatment baseline. Sequencing was performed on blood, taken from a patient treated with checkpoint blockade. The receptors were gathered from a human donor with melanoma.

In the case of this clone: Other nucleotide sequences in the sample specify the same CDR3. The chain uses TRBV10-3 and TRBJ1-5; D is possibly TRBD1 (5 bases). The CDR3 totals 17 residues. CDR1 and CDR2 from the germline V gene are ENHRY and SYGVKD. The V end was cut by 1 base, the J end by 2 bases, with 15 bases between. In nucleotides, the CDR3 is TGTGCCATCAGTGAGTGGGGGGACGGGGGTGGCAATCAGCCCCAGCATTTT. Its translation is CAISEWGDGGGNQPQHF.

In DNA form, the CDR3 reads TGTGCCAGCAGCTCCCCGGGACTTTTCACCGGGGAGCTGTTTTTT. It encodes CASSSPGLFTGELFF. The chain couples TRBV7-2 to TRBJ2-2; possible D gene TRBD2, 6 bases. The CDR3 loop spans 15 amino acids. The germline V and J ends were trimmed by 4 bases and 4 bases, with 13 bases remaining between them. Germline V lookup: CDR1 SGHTA, CDR2 FQGNSA.

V usage is TRBV6-1 and J usage is TRBJ2-7; possibly TRBD1 for D (6 bases). The CDR3 loop spans 15 amino acids. Trimming took off 0 bases at V and 5 bases at J, with 14 bases between the two ends. CDR1 and CDR2 from the germline V gene are MNHNS and SASEGT. The chain's CDR3 is CASSEAHRGKDEQYF. The CDR3 nucleotides read TGTGCCAGCAGTGAAGCGCATAGGGGGAAAGACGAGCAGTACTTC.

The rearrangement uses TRBV7-2 and TRBJ2-1, with D unresolved. This CDR3 is built from 14 residues. V was cut by 5 bases and J by 6 bases, with 14 bases left in between. Germline loops: CDR1 SGHTA, CDR2 FQGNSA. In DNA, the CDR3 is TGTGCCAGCAGCCCCCGGTCCTTGGGCAATGAGCAGTTCTTC. It encodes CASSPRSLGNEQFF.